The 26 T cell receptor beta chains below were found in one sample sequenced in a study of shared clonotypes between healthy human individuals. Sequencing was performed with immunoSEQ multiplex PCR; in TCRdb, only in-frame clones are kept and a portion is missing. The sample holds roughly 500,000 clones, roughly 80% seen once. The sequencing input was PBMCs. The receptors derive from a woman in her thirties or forties in good health. Some clones in this sample may be carry-over from other donors' samples.

This clone was counted many times. The chain has TRBV9 and TRBJ2-7; 8 bases match TRBD1. J gave up 5 bases and V 1 base, and 5 bases lay outside the gene matches. CDR1 and CDR2 from the germline V gene are SGDLS and YYNGEE. The CDR3 sequence is 14 residues long. The CDR3 nucleotides read TGTGCCAGCAGCGTACAGGGGGCTTCTCACGAGCAGTACTTC. Its translation: CASSVQGASHEQYF.

The rearrangement joins TRBV2 to TRBJ2-7; 11 positions match TRBD2. Germline lookup yields CDR1 SNHLY and CDR2 FYNNEI. The CDR3 runs 14 residues. Trimming at V came to 6 bases and at J to 4 bases, leaving 5 bases not matched to a gene. The DNA of the CDR3 is TGTGCCAGCAGAATAGCGGGAGGGCCATACGAGCAGTACTTC. Translated, it gives CASRIAGGPYEQYF.

Worth noting for this clone: A junction end diverges from the germline sequence, so it may reflect a read error. This chain joins TRBV5-1 and TRBJ1-2; no clear D. The germline V gene encodes CDR1 SGHRS and CDR2 YFSETQ. CDR3 length equals 15 residues. This CDR3 is CASSLALFGRNGCTF. CDR3 nucleotide sequence: TGTGCCAGCAGCTTGGCTCTTTTTGGGAGGAATGGCTGCACCTTC.

This sequence joins TRBV7-6 and TRBJ1-1; D gene unclear. Trimming left V 6 bases short and J 2 bases short, with 13 bases between. Germline V gene data show CDR1 as SGHVS and CDR2 as FNYEAQ. This CDR3 spans 14 amino acids. Here the CDR3 DNA reads TGTGCCAGCAGAAGAACAGAGGCCAACACTGAAGCTTTCTTT. Its protein is CASRRTEANTEAFF.

This clone appeared once. This chain connects TRBV29-1 to TRBJ2-1, with D perhaps TRBD1 (6 bases). Germline V lookup: CDR1 SQVTM, CDR2 ANQGSEA. Trimming pared 2 bases from V and 5 bases from J, leaving 13 bases between. CDR3 length: 14 residues. In DNA form, the CDR3 reads TGCAGCGTTGAACTGGGGGCGATGGACAATGAGCAGTTCTTC. Translated: CSVELGAMDNEQFF.

This clone occurred a few times. The chain is built from TRBV7-8 and TRBJ1-1; TRBD1 aligns across 10 bases. Germline lookup yields CDR1 SGHVS and CDR2 FQNEAQ. Germline trimming cut 5 bases from V and 7 bases from J; bases unmatched to any gene: 7. CDR3 size: 14 residues. The CDR3 DNA sequence: TGTGCCAGCAGCCGGTTTGGACAGGGGGTTGAAGCTTTCTTT. Protein: CASSRFGQGVEAFF.

The genes are TRBV16 and TRBJ2-7, with D maybe TRBD2 (7 bases). CDR1 and CDR2 (germline): KGHSY, FQNENV. The V gene lost 1 base and the J gene lost 6 bases, with 10 bases spanning the gap. This CDR3 spans 13 amino acids. The CDR3 DNA reads TGTGCCAGCAGCCAATGGGGGGGGCCCGAGCAGTACTTC. Amino acid sequence: CASSQWGGPEQYF.

This chain uses TRBV7-2 with TRBJ2-7; D unclear. Germline-derived CDR1 and CDR2 are SGHTA and FQGNSA. This CDR3 is built from 13 residues. V shed 1 base and J shed 2 bases, with 6 bases lying between them. CDR3 protein: CASSLVSPYEQYF. The CDR3 DNA reads as TGTGCCAGCAGCTTAGTTTCGCCCTACGAGCAGTACTTC. The whole variable domain, filled in from reference TRBV7-2 and TRBJ2-7, reads GAGVSQSPSNKVTEKGKDVELRCDPISGHTALYWYRQSLGQGLEFLIYFQGNSAPDKSGLPSDRFSAERTGGSVSTLTIQRTQQEDSAVYLCASSLVSPYEQYFGPGTRLTVT.

This clone showed up just a few times. V is TRBV28 and J is TRBJ1-5, with D possibly being TRBD1 (5 bases). This CDR3 has 14 amino acids. V dropped 7 bases and J dropped 3 bases, with 13 bases sitting between them. The germline gives CDR1 MDHEN, CDR2 SYDVKM. Here the CDR3 reads CASTLGPFNQPQHF. CDR3 nucleotides: TGTGCCAGCACCCTGGGGCCGTTCAATCAGCCCCAGCATTTT. The full variable domain, rest sourced from reference TRBV28 and TRBJ1-5, is DVKVTQSSRYLVKRTGEKVFLECVQDMDHENMFWYRQDPGLGLRLIYFSYDVKMKEKGDIPEGYSVSREKKERFSLILESASTNQTSMYLCASTLGPFNQPQHFGDGTRLSIL.

This clone turned up a few times. CDR3 sequence reads: CASSLGGGDQPQHF. As DNA, the CDR3 is TGTGCCAGCAGCTTAGGAGGGGGCGATCAGCCCCAGCATTTT. The chain has TRBV7-9 and TRBJ1-5; 7 nucleotides agree with TRBD1. With 1 base clipped from V and 5 bases from J, the junction kept 2 bases outside the gene matches. The CDR3 covers 14 residues. The germline V gene has CDR1 SEHNR and CDR2 FQNEAQ (reference sequence).

This clone appeared a few times. The chain employs TRBV6-1 and TRBJ2-3; 9 bases line up with TRBD2. The CDR3 spans 15 residues. V was clipped by 0 bases and J by 4 bases; unmatched bases: 2. Germline V gives CDR1 MNHNS, CDR2 SASEGT. CDR3 protein: CASSEASGSSDTQYF. The CDR3 bases are TGTGCCAGCAGTGAAGCTAGCGGGAGTTCAGATACGCAGTATTTT.

This chain connects TRBV2 to TRBJ2-1; D is undetermined. The V end lost 4 bases, the J end lost 7 bases, and 8 bases lay between the germline ends. Germline CDR1 reads SNHLY; CDR2 reads FYNNEI. This CDR3 comprises 12 residues. CDR3 in amino acids: CASSGSVNEQFF. As DNA, the CDR3 is TGTGCCAGCAGTGGTTCGGTAAATGAGCAGTTCTTC. Full variable domain (outside the CDR3, taken from reference TRBV2 and TRBJ2-1): EPEVTQTPSHQVTQMGQEVILRCVPISNHLYFYWYRQILGQKVEFLVSFYNNEISEKSEIFDDQFSVERPDGSNFTLKIRSTKLEDSAMYFCASSGSVNEQFFGPGTRLTVL.

The rearrangement links TRBV4-2 to TRBJ1-1; possible D gene TRBD1, 5 bases. The ends were cut back, 0 bases at V and 0 bases at J, with 11 bases in the middle. Germline CDR1 reads LGHNA; CDR2 reads YNFKEQ. The CDR3 extends over 16 amino acids. The CDR3 coding sequence is TGTGCCAGCAGCCAAGATTCCCAGGGAGTGAACACTGAAGCTTTCTTT. This codes for CASSQDSQGVNTEAFF.

The chain employs TRBV10-3 and TRBJ1-2; TRBD1 is a possible D gene (6 bases). From germline, CDR1 is ENHRY and CDR2 SYGVKD. V was shortened by 2 bases and J by 4 bases, with 8 bases between the two germline ends. The CDR3 runs 13 residues. This CDR3 is CAISEEGGYGYTF. The CDR3 bases are TGTGCCATCAGTGAGGAGGGGGGCTATGGCTACACCTTC.

The chain joins TRBV18 to TRBJ1-1, with 7 bases fitting TRBD1. This CDR3 spans 14 amino acids. CDR1 KGHSH and CDR2 LQKENI come from the germline V gene. Trimming took 3 bases from V and 4 from J; bases not matched to a gene: 5. In DNA, the CDR3 is TGTGCCAGCTCACCGGGTGCAGGGGGCACTGAAGCTTTCTTT. It specifies CASSPGAGGTEAFF.

The DNA of the CDR3 is TGTGCCAGCTCACCACCTAACAGGGGGACCGGGGAGCTGTTTTTT. Protein: CASSPPNRGTGELFF. The chain is built from TRBV18 and TRBJ2-2; 8 bases are a match to TRBD1. Germline V gene sequence: CDR1 KGHSH, CDR2 LQKENI. CDR3 length: 15 amino acids. J lost 5 bases, V lost 0 bases, and 2 bases had no gene match.

The V gene is TRBV19, the J gene TRBJ1-5; no clear D gene. Looked up from germline, CDR1 is LNHDA and CDR2 is SQIVND (reference sequence). The CDR3 has 13 residues. The V end lost 1 base, the J end lost 7 bases, and 8 bases lay between the germline ends. CDR3 in DNA: TGTGCCAGTAGTATAGGGGCAGCCCAGCCCCAGCATTTT. It specifies CASSIGAAQPQHF.

This chain joins TRBV19 and TRBJ1-6, with TRBD1 identical over 11 bases. This CDR3 region has 15 residues. The V segment lost 2 bases and the J segment 8 bases; nucleotides outside the gene matches: 2. Germline values: CDR1 LNHDA, CDR2 SQIVND (reference sequence). In DNA, the CDR3 is TGTGCCAGTAGTATAATGGGACAGGGGGATTCACCCCTCCACTTT. It yields the protein CASSIMGQGDSPLHF.

In its sample, this clone was seen a few times. The gene calls are TRBV18 and TRBJ1-4; 10 bases line up with TRBD1. CDR1 KGHSH and CDR2 LQKENI come from the germline V gene. The CDR3 length is 14 residues. V lost 2 bases and J lost 7; bases outside the gene matches: 1. The CDR3 region is CASSPGQGGEKLFF. CDR3 DNA: TGTGCCAGCTCACCAGGACAGGGGGGTGAAAAACTGTTTTTT.

J is TRBJ2-3 and V is TRBV6-7; no clear D. TRBV6-7 is identified as an open reading frame with a role that is uncertain. Trimming shortened V by 8 bases and J by 3 bases, and 9 bases separated the two germline ends. The CDR3 sequence is 12 residues long. CDR3 amino acids: CASESITDTQYF. The CDR3 region has the DNA TGTGCCAGCGAGAGTATTACAGATACGCAGTATTTT.

The V gene is TRBV10-3, the J gene TRBJ2-4, with 8 nucleotides matching TRBD1. V lost 0 bases and J lost 6; bases outside the gene matches: 4. Germline-derived CDR1 and CDR2 are ENHRY and SYGVKD. CDR3 length equals 15 residues. The CDR3 is CAISESRTGLNIQYF. In nucleotides, the CDR3 is TGTGCCATCAGTGAGTCGAGGACAGGGCTAAACATTCAGTACTTC.

This chain uses TRBV2 with TRBJ2-7, with 8 positions matching TRBD1. The germline V gene encodes CDR1 SNHLY and CDR2 FYNNEI. J lost 4 bases, V lost 6 bases, and 11 bases had no gene match. The CDR3 consists of 15 residues. CDR3 in amino acids: CASSADRALMYEQYF. CDR3 DNA: TGTGCCAGCAGCGCGGACAGGGCTCTAATGTACGAGCAGTACTTC.

This sequence joins TRBV5-1 and TRBJ2-1, with D perhaps TRBD1 or TRBD2 (6 bases each). The CDR3 has 16 residues. Deletions cut 4 bases from V and 8 bases from J, with 22 bases between. Germline V gene lookup returns CDR1 SGHRS and CDR2 YFSETQ. CDR3 amino acids: CASSQRTVGGRDEQFF. CDR3 DNA sequence: TGCGCCAGCAGCCAAAGGACAGTAGGGGGGCGGGATGAGCAGTTCTTC.

The chain links TRBV2 to TRBJ2-4; 15 bases map to TRBD2. V dropped 6 bases and J dropped 9; count of bases not matched to a gene: 9. Germline lookup yields CDR1 SNHLY and CDR2 FYNNEI. The length of the CDR3 is 16 residues. The CDR3 region has the DNA TGTGCCAGCAGCGCTGGACTAGCGGGAGGGCGTGTCATTCAGTACTTC. It translates to CASSAGLAGGRVIQYF.

The genes are TRBV7-2 and TRBJ1-4, with 7 bases lining up with TRBD1. The V segment lost 2 bases and the J segment 6 bases; nucleotides outside the gene matches: 3. The CDR3 has 14 amino acids. CDR1 and CDR2 from the germline V gene are SGHTA and FQGNSA. CDR3 amino acids: CASSLQGGDEKLFF. The CDR3 coding sequence is TGTGCCAGCAGCTTACAGGGGGGAGATGAAAAACTGTTTTTT. The whole variable domain, filled in from reference TRBV7-2 and TRBJ1-4, reads GAGVSQSPSNKVTEKGKDVELRCDPISGHTALYWYRQSLGQGLEFLIYFQGNSAPDKSGLPSDRFSAERTGGSVSTLTIQRTQQEDSAVYLCASSLQGGDEKLFFGSGTQLSVL.

This chain connects TRBV28 to TRBJ2-7; TRBD1 aligns across 7 bases. This CDR3 is 17 amino acids long. Germline lookup yields CDR1 MDHEN and CDR2 SYDVKM. J lost 0 bases, V lost 4 bases, and 12 bases had no gene match. CDR3 region: CASSSNPVTGFSYEQYF. DNA for the CDR3: TGTGCCAGCAGTTCAAATCCTGTGACAGGGTTCTCCTACGAGCAGTACTTC.